Listed below are T cell receptor beta chains from one sample, sequenced in a study of shared clonotypes between healthy human individuals. Repertoires were generated with immunoSEQ multiplex PCR, while TCRdb's copy carries only in-frame clones and drops some. The sample carries fewer than 1 million clones, approximately 97% recorded once. Sequenced material: naive CD8+ T cells sorted from blood. These receptors were obtained from a young man in good health. The CDR3 runs from the conserved cysteine through the conserved F or W. D genes are given only for firm matches. Rows give clone size only sometimes, using once, few, many, or a class for an expanded clone.

v_gene: TRBV15
j_gene: TRBJ2-1
d_gene: -
abundance: once
CDR3aa: CATSSRTGLNEQFF
CDR3nt: TGTGCCACCAGCAGCCGAACAGGGCTTAATGAGCAGTTCTTC

v_gene: TRBV14
j_gene: TRBJ1-2
d_gene: TRBD1
abundance: -
CDR3aa: CASSRSGQGPGGYTF
CDR3nt: TGTGCCAGCAGCCGGTCGGGACAGGGCCCGGGAGGCTACACCTTC

v_gene: TRBV11-2
j_gene: TRBJ2-7
d_gene: -
abundance: -
CDR3aa: CASSLSRAYEQYF
CDR3nt: TGTGCCAGCAGCTTATCCCGGGCCTACGAGCAGTACTTC

v_gene: TRBV7-8
j_gene: TRBJ2-6
d_gene: -
abundance: -
CDR3aa: CASSLGSLRGSGANVLTF
CDR3nt: TGTGCCAGCAGCTTAGGTAGTTTGAGGGGGAGTGGGGCCAACGTCCTGACTTTC

v_gene: TRBV7-9
j_gene: TRBJ2-7
d_gene: -
abundance: -
CDR3aa: CASSGHPSPGPEQYF
CDR3nt: TGTGCCAGCAGCGGACACCCCAGCCCGGGCCCCGAGCAGTACTTC

v_gene: TRBV27
j_gene: TRBJ2-1
d_gene: -
abundance: -
CDR3aa: CASTQGKDEQFF
CDR3nt: TGTGCCAGCACCCAGGGGAAGGACGAGCAGTTCTTC

v_gene: TRBV2
j_gene: TRBJ1-1
d_gene: -
abundance: -
CDR3aa: CATRAQRGTEAFF
CDR3nt: TGTGCCACCAGGGCCCAAAGGGGCACTGAAGCTTTCTTT

v_gene: TRBV29-1
j_gene: TRBJ2-3
d_gene: -
abundance: -
CDR3aa: CSADGPVEWGADTQYF
CDR3nt: TGCAGCGCCGACGGCCCCGTGGAGTGGGGAGCGGATACGCAGTATTTT

v_gene: TRBV30
j_gene: TRBJ2-3
d_gene: -
abundance: -
CDR3aa: CAWSVGGIGTDTQYF
CDR3nt: TGTGCCTGGAGTGTTGGTGGGATTGGGACAGATACGCAGTATTTT

v_gene: TRBV27
j_gene: TRBJ1-1
d_gene: -
abundance: -
CDR3aa: CASRGTLDTEAFF
CDR3nt: TGTGCCAGCAGGGGCACCCTGGACACTGAAGCTTTCTTT

v_gene: TRBV4-1
j_gene: TRBJ2-1
d_gene: -
abundance: -
CDR3aa: CASSQDLRGNEQFF
CDR3nt: TGCGCCAGCAGCCAAGATCTAAGGGGGAATGAGCAGTTCTTC

v_gene: TRBV28
j_gene: TRBJ1-3
d_gene: -
abundance: -
CDR3aa: CASSAPSQGIGNTIYF
CDR3nt: TGTGCCAGCAGTGCCCCCTCCCAGGGAATCGGAAACACCATATATTTT

v_gene: TRBV7-3
j_gene: TRBJ2-6
d_gene: -
abundance: -
CDR3aa: CASSLLKRESGANVLTF
CDR3nt: TGTGCCAGCAGCTTACTAAAACGGGAATCTGGGGCCAACGTCCTGACTTTC

v_gene: TRBV7-9
j_gene: TRBJ2-1
d_gene: -
abundance: -
CDR3aa: CASSEEAVLSGNEQFF
CDR3nt: TGTGCCAGCAGCGAAGAGGCGGTATTAAGCGGCAATGAGCAGTTCTTC

v_gene: TRBV11-2
j_gene: TRBJ2-1
d_gene: -
abundance: -
CDR3aa: CASRFRDISYNEQFF
CDR3nt: TGTGCCAGCAGGTTCCGGGACATTAGCTACAATGAGCAGTTCTTC

v_gene: TRBV18
j_gene: TRBJ1-4
d_gene: TRBD1
abundance: -
CDR3aa: CASSEGQGPNEKLFF
CDR3nt: TGTGCCAGCTCCGAGGGACAGGGCCCTAATGAAAAACTGTTTTTT

v_gene: TRBV7-9
j_gene: TRBJ1-4
d_gene: -
abundance: -
CDR3aa: CASSAGLVEKLFF
CDR3nt: TGTGCCAGCAGCGCAGGTTTGGTTGAAAAACTGTTTTTT

v_gene: TRBV4-3
j_gene: TRBJ1-1
d_gene: TRBD1
abundance: -
CDR3aa: CASSQATGMNTEAFF
CDR3nt: TGCGCCAGCAGCCAAGCGACAGGGATGAACACTGAAGCTTTCTTT

v_gene: TRBV29-1
j_gene: TRBJ2-7
d_gene: -
abundance: -
CDR3aa: CSAKSSSSYEQYF
CDR3nt: TGCAGCGCCAAATCGAGCTCATCCTACGAGCAGTACTTC

v_gene: TRBV9
j_gene: TRBJ2-7
d_gene: TRBD1
abundance: -
CDR3aa: CASSDRGSEQYF
CDR3nt: TGTGCCAGCAGCGACAGGGGTAGCGAGCAGTACTTC

v_gene: TRBV11-3
j_gene: TRBJ2-1
d_gene: TRBD2
abundance: -
CDR3aa: CASSPRTSGSNEQFF
CDR3nt: TGTGCCAGCAGCCCAAGGACTAGCGGGAGCAATGAGCAGTTCTTC

v_gene: TRBV4-2
j_gene: TRBJ2-7
d_gene: TRBD2
abundance: -
CDR3aa: CASSHERGPSYEQYF
CDR3nt: TGTGCCAGCAGCCATGAGCGGGGTCCCTCCTACGAGCAGTACTTC

v_gene: TRBV29-1
j_gene: TRBJ2-7
d_gene: -
abundance: -
CDR3aa: CSAGQTNLTYEQYF
CDR3nt: TGCAGCGCTGGCCAGACTAACCTAACCTACGAGCAGTACTTC

v_gene: TRBV4-1
j_gene: TRBJ2-3
d_gene: -
abundance: once
CDR3aa: CASSQDSTDTQYF
CDR3nt: TGCGCCAGCAGCCAAGACAGCACAGATACGCAGTATTTT

v_gene: TRBV5-1
j_gene: TRBJ2-1
d_gene: -
abundance: -
CDR3aa: CASSLLGPGNEQFF
CDR3nt: TGCGCCAGCAGCCTACTTGGACCAGGGAATGAGCAGTTCTTC

v_gene: TRBV27
j_gene: TRBJ1-5
d_gene: -
abundance: -
CDR3aa: CASSLRNQPQHF
CDR3nt: TGTGCCAGCAGTTTGAGGAATCAGCCCCAGCATTTT

v_gene: TRBV2
j_gene: TRBJ1-3
d_gene: TRBD1
abundance: once
CDR3aa: CASRGDSSGNTIYF
CDR3nt: TGTGCCAGCAGGGGGGACAGCTCTGGAAACACCATATATTTT

v_gene: TRBV7-6
j_gene: TRBJ2-3
d_gene: -
abundance: -
CDR3aa: CASSLSGADTQYF
CDR3nt: TGTGCCAGCAGCTTATCAGGGGCAGATACGCAGTATTTT

v_gene: TRBV6-6
j_gene: TRBJ1-1
d_gene: -
abundance: -
CDR3aa: CASSYSYGSTEAFF
CDR3nt: TGTGCCAGCAGTTACTCGTACGGGAGTACTGAAGCTTTCTTT

v_gene: TRBV27
j_gene: TRBJ2-7
d_gene: -
abundance: -
CDR3aa: CASSPRDGTLSYEQYF
CDR3nt: TGTGCCAGCAGTCCCCGTGACGGGACTCTGAGTTACGAGCAGTACTTC

v_gene: TRBV11-3
j_gene: TRBJ2-1
d_gene: -
abundance: -
CDR3aa: CASSLDASAEGHEQFF
CDR3nt: TGTGCCAGCAGCTTAGATGCTAGCGCCGAAGGGCATGAGCAGTTCTTC

v_gene: TRBV6-1
j_gene: TRBJ2-5
d_gene: TRBD2
abundance: -
CDR3aa: CASKASGYQETQYF
CDR3nt: TGTGCCAGCAAGGCTAGCGGGTACCAAGAGACCCAGTACTTC

v_gene: TRBV6-6
j_gene: TRBJ2-1
d_gene: -
abundance: -
CDR3aa: CASRPRQGPYNEQFF
CDR3nt: TGTGCCAGCAGACCCCGACAAGGCCCCTACAATGAGCAGTTCTTC

v_gene: TRBV7-2
j_gene: TRBJ2-1
d_gene: TRBD2
abundance: -
CDR3aa: CASSLVEGGEQFF
CDR3nt: TGTGCCAGCAGCTTAGTGGAGGGAGGGGAGCAGTTCTTC

v_gene: TRBV7-8
j_gene: TRBJ2-7
d_gene: -
abundance: -
CDR3aa: CASSLRGVGYEQYF
CDR3nt: TGTGCCAGCAGCCTGCGAGGGGTGGGATACGAGCAGTACTTC

v_gene: TRBV15
j_gene: TRBJ2-3
d_gene: -
abundance: -
CDR3aa: CATSSVPPHTDTQYF
CDR3nt: TGTGCCACCAGCAGTGTCCCGCCTCACACAGATACGCAGTATTTT

v_gene: TRBV7-9
j_gene: TRBJ2-1
d_gene: TRBD2
abundance: -
CDR3aa: CASSMTSGRPRGNEQFF
CDR3nt: TGTGCCAGCAGCATGACTAGCGGGAGGCCCCGTGGGAATGAGCAGTTCTTC

v_gene: TRBV2
j_gene: TRBJ2-7
d_gene: TRBD1
abundance: -
CDR3aa: CASTPGQAYEQYF
CDR3nt: TGTGCCAGCACCCCGGGACAGGCCTACGAGCAGTACTTC

v_gene: TRBV6-5
j_gene: TRBJ1-5
d_gene: -
abundance: few
CDR3aa: CASSYSFSNQPQHF
CDR3nt: TGTGCCAGCAGTTACTCCTTCAGCAATCAGCCCCAGCATTTT

v_gene: TRBV9
j_gene: TRBJ2-1
d_gene: -
abundance: -
CDR3aa: CASSPSSRISPRGLNEQFF
CDR3nt: TGTGCCAGCAGCCCCTCTTCCCGAATCTCCCCCCGAGGACTTAATGAGCAGTTCTTC

v_gene: TRBV7-9
j_gene: TRBJ2-2
d_gene: -
abundance: -
CDR3aa: CASSQPSGRNTGELFF
CDR3nt: TGTGCCAGCAGCCAGCCGTCAGGGCGCAACACCGGGGAGCTGTTTTTT

v_gene: TRBV6-1
j_gene: TRBJ2-1
d_gene: TRBD1
abundance: once
CDR3aa: CASSGQGNEQFF
CDR3nt: TGTGCCAGCAGTGGACAGGGTAATGAGCAGTTCTTC

v_gene: TRBV29-1
j_gene: TRBJ2-5
d_gene: TRBD2
abundance: once
CDR3aa: CSAGLAGQETQYF
CDR3nt: TGCAGCGCGGGACTAGCGGGCCAAGAGACCCAGTACTTC

v_gene: TRBV2
j_gene: TRBJ1-1
d_gene: -
abundance: -
CDR3aa: CASSDGRTEAFF
CDR3nt: TGTGCCAGCTCAGACGGCCGCACTGAAGCTTTCTTT

v_gene: TRBV4-3
j_gene: TRBJ2-1
d_gene: -
abundance: -
CDR3aa: CASSQDVGDEQFF
CDR3nt: TGCGCCAGCAGCCAAGATGTGGGGGATGAGCAGTTCTTC

v_gene: TRBV2
j_gene: TRBJ1-2
d_gene: TRBD1
abundance: once
CDR3aa: CASSLGRGQDYGYTF
CDR3nt: TGTGCCAGCAGCTTAGGACGGGGACAGGACTATGGCTACACCTTC

v_gene: TRBV27
j_gene: TRBJ2-7
d_gene: -
abundance: once
CDR3aa: CASWKGYEQYF
CDR3nt: TGTGCCAGCTGGAAGGGCTACGAGCAGTACTTC

v_gene: TRBV9
j_gene: TRBJ2-7
d_gene: TRBD2
abundance: -
CDR3aa: CASSVGEGLRYEQYF
CDR3nt: TGTGCCAGCAGCGTAGGGGAGGGACTACGGTACGAGCAGTACTTC

v_gene: TRBV27
j_gene: TRBJ2-2
d_gene: -
abundance: -
CDR3aa: CASYGGQNGELFF
CDR3nt: TGTGCCAGTTATGGAGGGCAAAACGGGGAGCTGTTTTTT

v_gene: TRBV19
j_gene: TRBJ2-6
d_gene: -
abundance: -
CDR3aa: CASSEAAPGSGANVLTF
CDR3nt: TGTGCCAGTAGTGAGGCAGCACCGGGCTCTGGGGCCAACGTCCTGACTTTC

v_gene: TRBV27
j_gene: TRBJ2-7
d_gene: -
abundance: -
CDR3aa: CASGRGLWEQYF
CDR3nt: TGTGCCAGCGGGAGAGGGCTATGGGAGCAGTACTTC

v_gene: TRBV10-3
j_gene: TRBJ2-5
d_gene: TRBD2
abundance: -
CDR3aa: CAISGTSGRDQETQYF
CDR3nt: TGTGCCATCAGTGGGACTAGCGGGAGGGACCAAGAGACCCAGTACTTC

v_gene: TRBV6-1
j_gene: TRBJ1-2
d_gene: TRBD1
abundance: -
CDR3aa: CASSEWTGGDYGYTF
CDR3nt: TGTGCCAGCAGTGAATGGACAGGGGGTGACTATGGCTACACCTTC